This entry lists 12 T cell receptor beta chains sequenced from one sample in a study of long-term antiretroviral therapy in people with HIV. With survey level as its setting, the immunoSEQ assay was v3.0. Some clones are missing from TCRdb's copy, which holds only in-frame ones; the method was immunoSEQ multiplex PCR. The data show about 8,800 clones, roughly 70% seen once. Sequencing was performed on unsorted PBMCs, taken 1.8 years before starting antiretroviral therapy. Source of these receptors: a middle-aged man with HIV.

The rearrangement links TRBV7-3 to TRBJ1-2; D is possibly TRBD1 (6 bases). The length of the CDR3 is 15 residues. Germline V gene sequence: CDR1 SGHTA, CDR2 FQGTGA. V was cut by 1 base and J by 8 bases, with 17 bases left in between. CDR3 in amino acids: CASSLIGGAGDGYTF. CDR3 sequence (DNA): TGTGCCAGCAGCTTAATCGGTGGGGCAGGGGACGGCTACACCTTC.

This clone was observed a handful of times. CDR3 loop: CASRGKGEHQPQHF. The CDR3 nucleotides read TGTGCCAGCCGAGGGAAAGGGGAACATCAGCCCCAGCATTTT. The chain recombines TRBV6-1 with TRBJ1-5; TRBD1 is a possible D gene (5 bases). V was pared by 8 bases and J by 5 bases, with 16 bases between. The CDR3 has 14 amino acids. Germline V gene data show CDR1 as MNHNS and CDR2 as SASEGT.

This clone was counted only a few times. The CDR3 loop is CASRSGLIENGYTF. For the CDR3, the DNA is TGTGCCAGCAGATCGGGCCTAATCGAAAATGGCTACACCTTC. The J gene is TRBJ1-2, the V gene TRBV27; D is uncertain. Germline CDR1 MNHEY, CDR2 SMNVEV (reference sequence). There are 14 residues in the CDR3. V dropped 6 bases and J dropped 6 bases, with 17 bases sitting between them.

This clone has just a few counts. The V and J genes are TRBV13 and TRBJ2-5; 9 bases agree with TRBD2. V was pared by 4 bases and J by 4 bases, with 10 bases of the junction left unmatched. This CDR3 contains 16 residues. Germline CDR1 PRHDT, CDR2 FYEKMQ (reference sequence). The CDR3 DNA is TGTGCCAGCAGCTCGGTTAGCGGGGGCGGGACAGAGACCCAGTACTTC. The encoded protein is CASSSVSGGGTETQYF.

This clone was seen more than once but under ten times. V gene TRBV9 combines with J gene TRBJ1-2, with 8 bases that match TRBD1. Losses at the gene ends were 5 bases for V and 2 bases for J; bases not matched to a gene: 11. CDR1 and CDR2 from the germline V gene are SGDLS and YYNGEE. This CDR3 is 16 amino acids long. CDR3 nucleotides: TGTGCCAGCAGTCCCAACTTTGGACAGGGAAACTATGGCTACACCTTC. This gives the protein CASSPNFGQGNYGYTF.

The chain employs TRBV5-1 and TRBJ1-1; 7 bases align to TRBD1. Trimming took 4 bases from V and 1 from J; bases not matched to a gene: 4. Germline lookup yields CDR1 SGHRS and CDR2 YFSETQ. The CDR3 loop spans 14 amino acids. CDR3 sequence: CASSKRDRNTEAFF. The CDR3 DNA is TGCGCCAGCAGCAAAAGGGACAGGAACACTGAAGCTTTCTTT.

This clone has just a few counts. The chain couples TRBV6-1 to TRBJ1-2; tentative D call: TRBD1 (5 bases). V was shortened by 6 bases and J by 5 bases, with 13 bases between the two germline ends. CDR1 and CDR2 from the germline V gene are MNHNS and SASEGT. The CDR3 has 13 amino acids. The CDR3 region is CASSYDRLYGYTF. CDR3 sequence (DNA): TGTGCCAGCAGCTACGACAGATTATATGGCTACACCTTC.

The chain combines TRBV5-4 with TRBJ2-1, with 15 positions matching TRBD2. Germline CDR1 and CDR2: SGHNT and YYREEE (reference sequence). The V and J ends lost 3 bases and 5 bases, in that order; junction bases with no gene match: 3. This CDR3 contains 16 residues. The CDR3 region is CASSSGTSGGNNEQFF. The CDR3 DNA reads TGTGCCAGCAGCTCTGGGACTAGCGGGGGGAACAATGAGCAGTTCTTC.

J is TRBJ1-1 and V is TRBV5-4; D call uncertain. Germline CDR1 reads SGHNT; CDR2 reads YYREEE (reference sequence). V was shortened by 9 bases and J by 0 bases, with 12 bases between the two germline ends. The CDR3 consists of 13 residues. In DNA form, the CDR3 reads TGTGCCACTCGGACGAATATGAACACTGAAGCTTTCTTT. It specifies CATRTNMNTEAFF.

A single count supports this clone. This rearrangement joins TRBV4-1 to TRBJ1-6; D is possibly TRBD1 (5 bases). This CDR3 comprises 16 residues. CDR1 and CDR2 from the germline V gene are MGHRA and YSYEKL. V lost 4 bases and J 8 bases, leaving 18 bases between the germline ends. The CDR3 nucleotides are TGCGCCAGCAGCCCGCTGGCAGGGACGGGATATTCACCCCTCCACTTT. Its translation: CASSPLAGTGYSPLHF.

This chain uses TRBV20-1 with TRBJ1-1, with D maybe TRBD1 (6 bases). Trimming left V 2 bases short and J 8 bases short, with 9 bases between. The germline CDR1 and CDR2 sequences are DFQATT and SNEGSKA (reference sequence). The CDR3 length is 11 residues. CDR3 DNA: TGCAGTGCTAGAAGACAGGTAGAAGCTTTCTTT. Amino acids: CSARRQVEAFF.

The chain recombines TRBV19 with TRBJ2-7; the match to TRBD1 covers 10 bases. The CDR3 spans 17 residues. Germline CDR1 is LNHDA and CDR2 is SQIVND (reference sequence). J lost 2 bases, V lost 4 bases, and 11 bases had no gene match. In DNA, the CDR3 is TGTGCCAGTAGTACCCCTCCGGGACAGGGGATTACCTACGAGCAGTACTTC. Translated, it gives CASSTPPGQGITYEQYF.